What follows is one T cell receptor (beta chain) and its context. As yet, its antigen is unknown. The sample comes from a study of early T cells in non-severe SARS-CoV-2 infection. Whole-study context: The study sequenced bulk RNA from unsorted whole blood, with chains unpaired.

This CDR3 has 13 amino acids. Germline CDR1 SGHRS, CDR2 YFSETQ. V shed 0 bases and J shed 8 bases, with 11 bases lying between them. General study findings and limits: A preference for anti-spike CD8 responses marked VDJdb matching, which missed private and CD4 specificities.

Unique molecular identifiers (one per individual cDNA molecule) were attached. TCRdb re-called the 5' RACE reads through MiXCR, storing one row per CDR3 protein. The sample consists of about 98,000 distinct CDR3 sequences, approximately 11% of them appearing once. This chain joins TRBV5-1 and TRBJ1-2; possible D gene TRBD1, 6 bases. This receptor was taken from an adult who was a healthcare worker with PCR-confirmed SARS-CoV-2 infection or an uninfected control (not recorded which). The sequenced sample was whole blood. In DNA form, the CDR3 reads TGCGCCAGCAGCTTGGGTACAGGGAACGGCTACACCTTC. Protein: CASSLGTGNGYTF.